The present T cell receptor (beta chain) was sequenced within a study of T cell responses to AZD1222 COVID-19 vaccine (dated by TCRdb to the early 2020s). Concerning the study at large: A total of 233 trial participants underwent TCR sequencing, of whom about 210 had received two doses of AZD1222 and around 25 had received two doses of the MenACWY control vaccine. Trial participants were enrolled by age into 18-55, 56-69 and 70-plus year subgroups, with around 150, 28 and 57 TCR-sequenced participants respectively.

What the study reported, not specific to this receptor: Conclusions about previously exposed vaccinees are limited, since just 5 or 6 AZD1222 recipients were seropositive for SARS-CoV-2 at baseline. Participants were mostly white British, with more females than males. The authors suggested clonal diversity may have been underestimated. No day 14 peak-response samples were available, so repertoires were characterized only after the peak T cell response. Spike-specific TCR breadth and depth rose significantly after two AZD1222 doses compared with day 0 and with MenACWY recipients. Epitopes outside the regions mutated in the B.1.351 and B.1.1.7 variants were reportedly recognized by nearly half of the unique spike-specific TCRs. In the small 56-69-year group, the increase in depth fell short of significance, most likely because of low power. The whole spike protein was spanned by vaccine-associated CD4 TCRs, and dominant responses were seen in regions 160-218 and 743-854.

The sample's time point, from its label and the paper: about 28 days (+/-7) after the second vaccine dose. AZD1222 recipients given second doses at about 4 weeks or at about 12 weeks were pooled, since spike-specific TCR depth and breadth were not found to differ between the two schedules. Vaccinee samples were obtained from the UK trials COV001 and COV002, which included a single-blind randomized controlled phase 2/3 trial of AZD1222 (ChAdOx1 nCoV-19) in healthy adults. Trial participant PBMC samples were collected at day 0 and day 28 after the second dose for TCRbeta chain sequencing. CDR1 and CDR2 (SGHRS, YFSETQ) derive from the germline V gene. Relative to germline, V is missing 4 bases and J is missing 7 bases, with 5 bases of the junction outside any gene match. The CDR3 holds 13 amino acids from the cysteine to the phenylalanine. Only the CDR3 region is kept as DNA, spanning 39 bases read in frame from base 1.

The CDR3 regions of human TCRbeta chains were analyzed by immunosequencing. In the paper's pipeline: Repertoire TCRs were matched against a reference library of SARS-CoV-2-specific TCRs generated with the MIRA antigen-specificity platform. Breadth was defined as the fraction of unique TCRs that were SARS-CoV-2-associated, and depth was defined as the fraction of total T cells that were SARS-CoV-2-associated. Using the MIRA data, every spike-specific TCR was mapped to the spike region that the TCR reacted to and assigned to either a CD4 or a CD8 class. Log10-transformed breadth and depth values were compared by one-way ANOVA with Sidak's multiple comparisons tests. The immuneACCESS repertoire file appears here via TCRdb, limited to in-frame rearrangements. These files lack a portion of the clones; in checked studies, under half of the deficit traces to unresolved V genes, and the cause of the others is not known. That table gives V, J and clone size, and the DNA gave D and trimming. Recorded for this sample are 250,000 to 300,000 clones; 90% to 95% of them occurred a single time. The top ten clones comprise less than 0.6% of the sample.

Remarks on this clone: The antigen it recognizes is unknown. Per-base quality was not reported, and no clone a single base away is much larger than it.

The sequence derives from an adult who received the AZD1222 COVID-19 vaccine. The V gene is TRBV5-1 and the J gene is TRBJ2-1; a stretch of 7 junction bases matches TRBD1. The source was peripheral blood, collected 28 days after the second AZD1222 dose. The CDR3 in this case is CASSRDSTNEQFF. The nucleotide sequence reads TGCGCCAGCAGCAGGGACAGTACAAATGAGCAGTTCTTC.